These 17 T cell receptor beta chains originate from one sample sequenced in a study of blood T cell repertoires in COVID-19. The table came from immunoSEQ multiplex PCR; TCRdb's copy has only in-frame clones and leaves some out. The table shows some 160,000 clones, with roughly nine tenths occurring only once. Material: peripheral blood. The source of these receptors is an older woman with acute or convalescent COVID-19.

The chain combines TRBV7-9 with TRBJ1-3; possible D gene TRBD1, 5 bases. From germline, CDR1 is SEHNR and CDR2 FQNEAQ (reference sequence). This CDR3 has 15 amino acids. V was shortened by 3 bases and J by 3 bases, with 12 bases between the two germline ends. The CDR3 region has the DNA TGTGCCAGCAGCTTTCGGGGGGTGGATGGAAACACCATATATTTT. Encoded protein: CASSFRGVDGNTIYF. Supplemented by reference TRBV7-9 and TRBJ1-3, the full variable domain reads DTGVSQNPRHKITKRGQNVTFRCDPISEHNRLYWYRQTLGQGPEFLTYFQNEAQLEKSRLLSDRFSAERPKGSFSTLEIQRTEQGDSAMYLCASSFRGVDGNTIYFGEGSWLTVV.

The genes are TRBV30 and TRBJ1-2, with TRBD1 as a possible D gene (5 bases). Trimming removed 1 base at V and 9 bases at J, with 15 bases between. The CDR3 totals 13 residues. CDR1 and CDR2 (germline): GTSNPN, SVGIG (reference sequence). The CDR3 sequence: CAWSGGVTLSYTF. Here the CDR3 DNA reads TGTGCCTGGAGTGGGGGGGTTACCTTGAGCTACACCTTC.

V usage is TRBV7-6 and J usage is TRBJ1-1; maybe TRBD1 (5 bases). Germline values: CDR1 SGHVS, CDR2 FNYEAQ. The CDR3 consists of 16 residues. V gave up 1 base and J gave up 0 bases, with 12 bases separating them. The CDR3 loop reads CASSLGGSGVNTEAFF. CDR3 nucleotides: TGTGCCAGCAGCTTAGGGGGCAGTGGAGTGAACACTGAAGCTTTCTTT.

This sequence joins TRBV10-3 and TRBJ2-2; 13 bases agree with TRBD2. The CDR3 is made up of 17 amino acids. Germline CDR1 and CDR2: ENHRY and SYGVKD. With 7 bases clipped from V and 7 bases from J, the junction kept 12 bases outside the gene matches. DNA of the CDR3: TGTGCCATCACCGGGACTAGCGGGACTGGTGGTGGCGGGGAGCTGTTTTTT. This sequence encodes CAITGTSGTGGGGELFF.

This chain's CDR3 is CASSVSLGGNEKLFF. DNA for the CDR3: TGTGCCAGCAGTGTGTCACTGGGGGGGAATGAAAAACTGTTTTTT. The V gene is TRBV2, the J gene TRBJ1-4, with D tentatively TRBD1 (5 bases). CDR1 and CDR2 from the germline V gene are SNHLY and FYNNEI. Trimming removed 4 bases at V and 5 bases at J, with 14 bases between. This CDR3 has 15 amino acids.

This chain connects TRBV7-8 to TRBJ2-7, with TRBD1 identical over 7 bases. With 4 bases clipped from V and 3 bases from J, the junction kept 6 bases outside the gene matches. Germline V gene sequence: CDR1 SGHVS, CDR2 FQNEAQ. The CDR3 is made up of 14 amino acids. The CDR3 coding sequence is TGTGCCAGCAGCTCGGACAGGCCGGTCTACGAGCAGTACTTC. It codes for CASSSDRPVYEQYF.

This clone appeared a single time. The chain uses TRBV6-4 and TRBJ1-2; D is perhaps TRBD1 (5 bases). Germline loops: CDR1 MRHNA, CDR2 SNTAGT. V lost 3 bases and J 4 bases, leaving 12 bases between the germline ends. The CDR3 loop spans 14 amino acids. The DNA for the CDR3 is TGTGCCAGCAGTGAGGGTCAGGGACTCTATGGCTACACCTTC. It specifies CASSEGQGLYGYTF.

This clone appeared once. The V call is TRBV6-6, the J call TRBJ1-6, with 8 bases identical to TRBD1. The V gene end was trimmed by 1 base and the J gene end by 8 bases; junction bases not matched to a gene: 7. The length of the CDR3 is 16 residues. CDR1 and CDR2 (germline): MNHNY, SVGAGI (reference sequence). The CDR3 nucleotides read TGTGCCAGCAGTTACTATGGACAGGGCTGGGATTCACCCCTCCACTTT. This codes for CASSYYGQGWDSPLHF.

The CDR3 nucleotides read TGTGCCAGTAGTAGGGCCCTCTCTGGGGCCAACGTCCTGACTTTC. It is translated as CASSRALSGANVLTF. The J gene is TRBJ2-6, the V gene TRBV19; no clear D. This CDR3 region has 15 residues. Germline V CDR1 and CDR2: LNHDA, SQIVND (reference sequence). V was cut by 4 bases and J by 0 bases, with 7 bases left in between. Complete variable domain (other parts from reference TRBV19 and TRBJ2-6): DGGITQSPKYLFRKEGQNVTLSCEQNLNHDAMYWYRQDPGQGLRLIYYSQIVNDFQKGDIAEGYSVSREKKESFPLTVTSAQKNPTAFYLCASSRALSGANVLTFGAGSRLTVL.

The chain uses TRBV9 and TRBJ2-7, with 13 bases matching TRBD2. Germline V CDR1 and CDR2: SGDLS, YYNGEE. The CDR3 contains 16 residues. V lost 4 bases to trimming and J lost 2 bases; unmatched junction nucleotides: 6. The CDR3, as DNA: TGTGCCAGCAGCCTGGGGACTAGCGGGATCCCCTACGAGCAGTACTTC. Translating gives CASSLGTSGIPYEQYF.

CDR3 DNA: TGTGCCAGCACTCCCGGGATCTTTAATGAAAAACTGTTTTTT. Protein product: CASTPGIFNEKLFF. V gene TRBV7-2 combines with J gene TRBJ1-4; D is undetermined. Germline CDR1 SGHTA, CDR2 FQGNSA. Trimming stripped 7 bases from V and 4 bases from J, with 13 bases between. The CDR3 runs 14 residues.

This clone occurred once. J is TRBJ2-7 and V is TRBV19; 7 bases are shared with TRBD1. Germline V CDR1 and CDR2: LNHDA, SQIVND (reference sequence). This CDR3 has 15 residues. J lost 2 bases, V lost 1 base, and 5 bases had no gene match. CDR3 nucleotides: TGTGCCAGTAGTATAGGTCTACAGGGGACCTACGAGCAGTACTTC. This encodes CASSIGLQGTYEQYF.

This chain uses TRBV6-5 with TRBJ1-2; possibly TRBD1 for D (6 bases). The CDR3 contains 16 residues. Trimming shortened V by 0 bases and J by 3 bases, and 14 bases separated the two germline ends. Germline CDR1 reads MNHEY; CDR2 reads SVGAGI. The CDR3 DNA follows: TGTGCCAGCAGTTACTCTCAACAGGGTGGCTACTATGGCTACACCTTC. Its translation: CASSYSQQGGYYGYTF.

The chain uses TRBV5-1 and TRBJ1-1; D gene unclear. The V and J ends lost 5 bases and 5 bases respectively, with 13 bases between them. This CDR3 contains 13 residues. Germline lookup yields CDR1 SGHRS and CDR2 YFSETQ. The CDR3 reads CASRGNPGTEAFF. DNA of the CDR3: TGCGCCAGCAGGGGGAACCCGGGAACTGAAGCTTTCTTT.

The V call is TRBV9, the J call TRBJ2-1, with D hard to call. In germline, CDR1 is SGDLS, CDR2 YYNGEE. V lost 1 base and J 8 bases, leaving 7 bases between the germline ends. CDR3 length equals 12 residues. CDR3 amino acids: CASSVQSHEQFF. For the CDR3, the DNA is TGTGCCAGCAGCGTACAGTCACATGAGCAGTTCTTC.

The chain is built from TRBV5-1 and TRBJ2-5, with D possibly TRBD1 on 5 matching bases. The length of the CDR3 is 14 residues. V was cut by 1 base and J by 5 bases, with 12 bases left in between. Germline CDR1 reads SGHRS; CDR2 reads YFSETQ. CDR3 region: CASSLQGAGETQYF. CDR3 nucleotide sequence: TGCGCCAGCAGCTTGCAAGGGGCAGGGGAGACCCAGTACTTC.

CDR3 nucleotide sequence: TGTGCCAGCAGCGGGGGACACGGCCGGGCTGGGGCCAACGTCCTGACTTTC. It is translated as CASSGGHGRAGANVLTF. V and J are TRBV9 and TRBJ2-6, with TRBD1 as a possible D gene (6 bases). Germline values: CDR1 SGDLS, CDR2 YYNGEE. This CDR3 contains 17 residues. V shed 3 bases and J shed 2 bases, with 15 bases lying between them.